This TCR beta chain appears in the sequencing data of a study of long-term antiretroviral therapy in people with HIV (dated by TCRdb to 2021 to 2024). Regarding the research as a whole: The earliest samples were collected roughly a decade before the 2015 WHO recommendation for immediate ART, at a time when ART was usually postponed until CD4 counts fell. A retrospective serial study tested whether changes in peripheral blood TRB repertoire composition and diversity were associated with ART initiation and durable HIV suppression. The cohort contributed roughly 190 cryopreserved PBMC samples from 30 adults with confirmed HIV infection, collected serially over a mean of around 6 years (range 1-12). About 40% of the 30 participants with HIV were female. No cross-contamination during QIAcube processing turned up in test extractions that ran a monoclonal T-cell line alongside about 35 polyclonal samples.

Points the paper makes about the study in general: At every time point, the repertoire was dominated by expanded TRB clones first identified before ART initiation, although this dominance fluctuated and, in many PLHIV, declined after ART. Because cell numbers in pre-ART samples were limited, unsorted PBMC were profiled instead of sorted CD4+ and CD8+ T cells. Because PBMC availability was limited, only the TCR beta chain was sequenced, with no alpha chain pairing. Samples dated from the mid-2000s to the late 2010s, and the ART regimens used may be less effective than current ones. Compared with controls, HIV repertoires had narrower CDR3 length ranges, and the network structure pointed to an antigen-experienced repertoire that shifted only slightly toward naive after ART. Inferences about post-ART repertoire changes are limited because no data were available on ART adherence, viral resistance or therapy changes. Starting ART was linked to a significant rise in TRB diversity, yet even with long-term ART the diversity remained significantly lower than in transplant donor controls.

In regard to this clone: This receptor's antigen is unknown. Per-base quality was not reported, and no clone a single base away is much larger than it.

The immunoSEQ hsTCRB v3.0 assay was used at survey level resolution to sequence the TRB variable region. The targeted TRB sequencing depth was roughly 40,000-55,000 T-cell genomes per sample. An Illumina MiSeq with a v3 150-cycle kit was used to sequence the pooled TRB libraries. The authors' analysis ran thus. Repertoire analysis was run in R within a reproducible Nextflow workflow that covered QC, data transformation and analysis. LymphoSeq2, an R package for AIRR-Seq data exploration, was used to implement custom analyses. Several samples that produced fewer than 5000 total TRB sequences were removed, so under 200 HIV repertoires were analyzed. Of the roughly 190 retained HIV repertoires, roughly 61 were collected before and 120 to 140 after ART initiation. Repertoires were downsampled to 5000 TRB nucleotide sequences, with summary statistics averaged over 100 downsampling iterations. TRB sequences were retained for analysis only if CDR3 regions of at least seven amino acids were present. Diversity was measured with a Shannon entropy-derived clonality score and the Gini coefficient. In repertoire networks, the top 5000 CDR3 amino acid sequences were linked whenever an edit distance of one separated two sequences. For TRB CDR3 amino acid sequences, GLIPH2 was used to predict antigen specificity groups and MHC restriction. To flag known associations with CMV, EBV, HIV or tissue antigens, CDR3 amino acid sequences were compared against VDJdb and McPAS-TCR. Pre-ART, post-ART and control groups were compared with Wilcoxon signed-rank tests and Holm-Bonferroni correction. Drawn from immuneACCESS, this table holds only the in-frame rearrangements with V and J called that TCRdb kept. Clones are partly lost; checked studies trace under half to an unresolved V gene and leave the rest unexplained. That table is the source of V, J and clone size, and D and trimming were worked out from the DNA. In this sample the table shows about 14,000 clones, 70% to 80% of which occur a single time. In total, the top ten clones hold around 21% of the sample.

To be included, a participant needed at least one PBMC sample from before ART initiation plus at least two post-ART samples. All participants with HIV were treated in the United States of America. Before DNA extraction, cryopreserved samples of roughly 0.9-11 million PBMC were thawed and washed. At the time of the earliest PBMC sample, participants with HIV were aged between about 20 and 54 years. Each participant contributed PBMC samples from 1-4 timepoints before ART initiation and 2-8 timepoints after ART initiation, with a median of 7 samples. Serial HIV viral load, CD4+ T-cell count, ART history and demographic data were obtained for every participant. A Qiagen kit on a QIAcube was used to extract genomic DNA from unsorted PBMC, with samples processed in batches of 12. CDR1 and CDR2 are drawn from the germline V gene (reference sequence): SEHNR, FQNEAQ. Clipping removes 4 bases from V and 8 bases from J, with 13 as the unmatched junction base count. Taken from cysteine to phenylalanine, the CDR3 has 16 residues. Only CDR3 DNA remains: 48 bases, in frame from the first base.

The TCR comes from a man aged 40-49 years with HIV. The sequencing here drew on unsorted PBMCs, taken 1.3 years before starting antiretroviral therapy. This chain is built from TRBV7-9 and TRBJ1-2; a stretch of 10 junction bases matches TRBD1. The CDR3 sequence is CASSSAGQGRSSGYTF. The bases read TGTGCCAGCAGCTCAGCGGGACAGGGGCGATCGTCCGGCTACACCTTC.